The T cell receptor (beta chain) described here comes from a study of shared clonotypes between healthy human individuals. Profiled with immunoSEQ multiplex PCR; TCRdb holds only in-frame clones, not every one. The repertoire has some 2,100,000 clones, roughly 95% of them found once; the top ten carry 0.1% to 0.15%. Germline assignment: CDR1 MNHEY and CDR2 SMNVEV (reference sequence). The CDR3 is 16 amino acids. The V and J ends lost 1 base and 4 bases, in that order; junction bases with no gene match: 8. The table lists this clone with a count of one. Material: naive CD4+ T cells sorted from blood. The subset here: CD45RA+ positively selected. This receptor was identified in a young man in good health. The rearrangement uses TRBV27 and TRBJ1-1, with 8 positions matching TRBD1. This CDR3 reads CASSLLPGGYGTEAFF. The CDR3 region has the DNA TGTGCCAGCAGTTTATTACCAGGGGGCTATGGCACTGAAGCTTTCTTT.